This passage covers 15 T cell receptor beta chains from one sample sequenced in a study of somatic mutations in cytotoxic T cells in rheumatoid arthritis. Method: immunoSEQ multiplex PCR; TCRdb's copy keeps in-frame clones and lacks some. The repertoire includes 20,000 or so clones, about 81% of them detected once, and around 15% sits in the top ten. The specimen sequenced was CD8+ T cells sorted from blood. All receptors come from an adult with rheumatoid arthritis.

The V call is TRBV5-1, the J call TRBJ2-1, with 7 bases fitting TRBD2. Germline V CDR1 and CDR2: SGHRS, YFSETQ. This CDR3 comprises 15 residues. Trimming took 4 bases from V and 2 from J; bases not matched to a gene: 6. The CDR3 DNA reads TGCGCCAGCAGCCAGCTGGCGGGAGCCTACAATGAGCAGTTCTTC. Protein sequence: CASSQLAGAYNEQFF. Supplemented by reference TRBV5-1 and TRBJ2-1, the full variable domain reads KAGVTQTPRYLIKTRGQQVTLSCSPISGHRSVSWYQQTPGQGLQFLFEYFSETQRNKGNFPGRFSGRQFSNSRSEMNVSTLELGDSALYLCASSQLAGAYNEQFFGPGTRLTVL.

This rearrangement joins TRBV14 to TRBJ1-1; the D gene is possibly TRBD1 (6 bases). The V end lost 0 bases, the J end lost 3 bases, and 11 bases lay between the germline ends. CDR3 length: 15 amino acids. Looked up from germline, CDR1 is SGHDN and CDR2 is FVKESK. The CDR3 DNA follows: TGTGCCAGCAGCCAAGATCACAGGGCGCACACTGAAGCTTTCTTT. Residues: CASSQDHRAHTEAFF. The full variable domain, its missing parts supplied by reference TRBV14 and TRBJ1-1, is EAGVTQFPSHSVIEKGQTVTLRCDPISGHDNLYWYRRVMGKEIKFLLHFVKESKQDESGMPNNRFLAERTGGTYSTLKVQPAELEDSGVYFCASSQDHRAHTEAFFGQGTRLTVV.

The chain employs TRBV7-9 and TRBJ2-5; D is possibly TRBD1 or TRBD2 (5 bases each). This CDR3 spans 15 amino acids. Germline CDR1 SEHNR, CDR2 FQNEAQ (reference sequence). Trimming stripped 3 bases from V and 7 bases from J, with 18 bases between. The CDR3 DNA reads TGTGCCAGCAGCTTTGGGGGAAATATCATGGTGACCCAGTACTTC. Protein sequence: CASSFGGNIMVTQYF.

The CDR3 reads CASSSRRAISETQYF. CDR3 DNA: TGTGCCAGCAGCTCTCGCAGGGCGATATCAGAGACCCAGTACTTC. V and J are TRBV7-2 and TRBJ2-5; D is perhaps TRBD1 (5 bases). V was trimmed by 4 bases and J by 4 bases, leaving 16 bases between them. Germline V gives CDR1 SGHTA, CDR2 FQGNSA. The length of the CDR3 is 15 residues. Combining the CDR3 with reference TRBV7-2 and TRBJ2-5 gives the whole variable domain GAGVSQSPSNKVTEKGKDVELRCDPISGHTALYWYRQSLGQGLEFLIYFQGNSAPDKSGLPSDRFSAERTGGSVSTLTIQRTQQEDSAVYLCASSSRRAISETQYFGPGTRLLVL.

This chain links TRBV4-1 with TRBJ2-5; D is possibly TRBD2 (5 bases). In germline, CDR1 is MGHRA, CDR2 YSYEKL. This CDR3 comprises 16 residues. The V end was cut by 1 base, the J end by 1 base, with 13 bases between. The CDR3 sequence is CASSQGTGSSQETQYF. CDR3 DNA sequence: TGCGCCAGCAGCCAAGGGACGGGATCCTCCCAAGAGACCCAGTACTTC.

Here the CDR3 reads CASSPLSSTDTQYF. CDR3 nucleotides: TGTGCCAGCAGCCCTCTCAGTAGCACAGATACGCAGTATTTT. The chain employs TRBV11-2 and TRBJ2-3; no firm D call. Per the germline V gene, CDR1 is SGHAT and CDR2 is FQNNGV. The CDR3 totals 14 residues. V was clipped by 5 bases and J by 0 bases, with 9 bases between them. Full variable domain (outside the CDR3, taken from reference TRBV11-2 and TRBJ2-3): EAGVAQSPRYKIIEKRQSVAFWCNPISGHATLYWYQQILGQGPKLLIQFQNNGVVDDSQLPKDRFSAERLKGVDSTLKIQPAKLEDSAVYLCASSPLSSTDTQYFGPGTRLTVL.

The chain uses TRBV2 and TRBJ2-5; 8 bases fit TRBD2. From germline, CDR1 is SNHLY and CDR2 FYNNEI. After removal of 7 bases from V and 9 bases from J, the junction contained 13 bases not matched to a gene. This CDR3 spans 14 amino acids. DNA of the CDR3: TGTGCCAGCAACGGCGGGGGGCCGGTCGGGTCCCAGTACTTC. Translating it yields CASNGGGPVGSQYF. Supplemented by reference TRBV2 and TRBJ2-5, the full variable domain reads EPEVTQTPSHQVTQMGQEVILRCVPISNHLYFYWYRQILGQKVEFLVSFYNNEISEKSEIFDDQFSVERPDGSNFTLKIRSTKLEDSAMYFCASNGGGPVGSQYFGPGTRLLVL.

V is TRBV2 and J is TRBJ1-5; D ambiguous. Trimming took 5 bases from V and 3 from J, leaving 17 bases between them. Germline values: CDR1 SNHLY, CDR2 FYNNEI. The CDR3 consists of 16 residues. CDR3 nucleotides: TGTGCCAGCAGTCAGACTCAAGGATACCCCAATCAGCCCCAGCATTTT. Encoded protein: CASSQTQGYPNQPQHF.

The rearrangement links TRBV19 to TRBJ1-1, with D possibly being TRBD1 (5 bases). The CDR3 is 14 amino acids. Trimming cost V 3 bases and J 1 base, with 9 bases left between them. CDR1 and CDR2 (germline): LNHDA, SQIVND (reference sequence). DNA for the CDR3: TGTGCCAGTAGTATTTCGGGGGGGAACACTGAAGCTTTCTTT. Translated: CASSISGGNTEAFF. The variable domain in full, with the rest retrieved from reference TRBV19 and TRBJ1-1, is DGGITQSPKYLFRKEGQNVTLSCEQNLNHDAMYWYRQDPGQGLRLIYYSQIVNDFQKGDIAEGYSVSREKKESFPLTVTSAQKNPTAFYLCASSISGGNTEAFFGQGTRLTVV.

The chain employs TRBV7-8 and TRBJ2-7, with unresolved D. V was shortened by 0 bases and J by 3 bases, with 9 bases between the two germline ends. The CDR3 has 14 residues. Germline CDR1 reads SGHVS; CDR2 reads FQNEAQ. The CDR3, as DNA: TGTGCCAGCAGCTTAGCTTTGGGAATCTACGAGCAGTACTTC. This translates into CASSLALGIYEQYF.

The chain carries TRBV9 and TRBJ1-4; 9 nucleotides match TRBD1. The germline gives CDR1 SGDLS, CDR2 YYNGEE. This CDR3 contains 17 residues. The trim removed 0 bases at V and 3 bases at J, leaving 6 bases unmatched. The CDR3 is CASSVGTGAPANEKLFF. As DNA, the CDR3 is TGTGCCAGCAGCGTAGGGACAGGGGCGCCGGCTAATGAAAAACTGTTTTTT.

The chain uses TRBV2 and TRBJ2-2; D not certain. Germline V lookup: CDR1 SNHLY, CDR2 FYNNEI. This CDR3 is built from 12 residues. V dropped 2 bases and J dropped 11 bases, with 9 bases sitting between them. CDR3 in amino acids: CASSESGLELFF. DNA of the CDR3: TGTGCCAGCAGTGAATCCGGATTAGAGCTGTTTTTT.

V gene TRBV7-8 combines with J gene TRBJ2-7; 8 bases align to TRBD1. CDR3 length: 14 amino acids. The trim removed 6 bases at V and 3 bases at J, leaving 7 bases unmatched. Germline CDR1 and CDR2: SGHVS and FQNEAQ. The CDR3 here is CASSSGTGGYEQYF. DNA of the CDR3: TGTGCCAGCAGTTCTGGGACAGGCGGCTACGAGCAGTACTTC.

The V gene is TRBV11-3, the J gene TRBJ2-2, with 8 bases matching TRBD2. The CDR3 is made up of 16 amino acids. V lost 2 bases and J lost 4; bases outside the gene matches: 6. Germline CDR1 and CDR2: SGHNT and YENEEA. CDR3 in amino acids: CASSLRGLATTGELFF. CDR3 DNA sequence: TGTGCCAGCAGCTTAAGAGGACTAGCTACCACCGGGGAGCTGTTTTTT.

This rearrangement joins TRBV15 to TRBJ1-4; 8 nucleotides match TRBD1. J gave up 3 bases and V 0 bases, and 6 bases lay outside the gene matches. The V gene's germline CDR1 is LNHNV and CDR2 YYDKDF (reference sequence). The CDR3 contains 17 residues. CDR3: CATSRDRGQGPNEKLFF. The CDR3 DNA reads TGTGCCACCAGCAGAGATCGCGGACAGGGTCCTAATGAAAAACTGTTTTTT.